A single sample is the source of the 12 T cell receptor beta chains below, sequenced in a study of CD8+ T cells in alopecia areata. cDNA serving as the sequencing template came from extracted, reverse transcribed RNA. This table comes from immunoSEQ multiplex PCR, and its TCRdb copy is limited to in-frame clones, with some not included. There are 100,000 to 140,000 clones in the sample; 84% occur only once, and about 24% lies in the top ten. Regarding treatment: oral pan-JAK inhibitor, 5-10 mg twice daily. The source was CD8+ T cells sorted from blood, collected at week 24, from a patient treated with tofacitinib. The receptors were sampled from a human donor with alopecia areata.

This rearrangement joins TRBV7-9 to TRBJ2-5; D may be TRBD2 (7 bases). Between the trimmed V and J ends, which lost 7 bases and 0 bases, there was a span of 12 bases. CDR3 length: 14 residues. Per germline, CDR1 SEHNR and CDR2 FQNEAQ (reference sequence). Here the CDR3 DNA reads TGTGCCAGCAAGGGGGGGTCTCACCAAGAGACCCAGTACTTC. This sequence encodes CASKGGSHQETQYF.

The V gene is TRBV14, the J gene TRBJ1-3; D is perhaps TRBD1 (5 bases). CDR1 is SGHDN and CDR2 is FVKESK in the germline V gene. V lost 3 bases, J lost 1 base, and 7 bases lay in between. This CDR3 comprises 14 residues. The DNA of the CDR3 is TGTGCCAGCAGCCAGAGGGGTTCTGGAAACACCATATATTTT. This sequence encodes CASSQRGSGNTIYF.

This clone has a single count. The chain recombines TRBV5-6 with TRBJ2-1; D is perhaps TRBD2 (6 bases). Germline loops: CDR1 SGHDT, CDR2 YYEEEE. The CDR3 is 13 amino acids. V was clipped by 3 bases and J by 4 bases, with 8 bases between them. CDR3 bases: TGTGCCAGCAGCTCCGGGACTTACAATGAGCAGTTCTTC. Protein: CASSSGTYNEQFF.

The J gene is TRBJ2-3, the V gene TRBV5-5; possible D gene TRBD1, 6 bases. The germline gives CDR1 SGHKS, CDR2 YYEKEE (reference sequence). V was cut by 4 bases and J by 3 bases, with 15 bases left in between. CDR3 length: 15 amino acids. CDR3 loop: CASSLRGRVTDTQYF. Here the CDR3 DNA reads TGTGCCAGCAGCCTCAGGGGCCGTGTGACAGATACGCAGTATTTT.

This clone was detected only once. V gene TRBV6-6 combines with J gene TRBJ2-2; D ambiguous. Per the germline V gene, CDR1 is MNHNY and CDR2 is SVGAGI (reference sequence). Trimming removed 5 bases at V and 0 bases at J, with 4 bases between. The CDR3 extends over 13 amino acids. CDR3 in DNA: TGTGCCAGCAGTGCCACGAACACCGGGGAGCTGTTTTTT. Its translation: CASSATNTGELFF.

The CDR3 here is CASSTRAAGNGYTF. The CDR3 coding sequence is TGTGCCAGCAGCACCAGGGCCGCTGGAAATGGCTACACCTTC. V is TRBV13 and J is TRBJ1-2; D possibly corresponds to TRBD1 (5 bases). The CDR3 is 14 residues long. Trimming left V 5 bases short and J 6 bases short, with 16 bases between. The germline CDR1 and CDR2 sequences are PRHDT and FYEKMQ (reference sequence).

The V gene is TRBV6-1, the J gene TRBJ2-1; tentative D call: TRBD2 (7 bases). V lost 2 bases to trimming and J lost 4 bases, with 12 bases between them. Per germline, CDR1 MNHNS and CDR2 SASEGT. The CDR3 totals 15 residues. CDR3 sequence reads: CASSERGGTYNEQFF. As DNA, the CDR3 is TGTGCCAGCAGTGAAAGGGGGGGGACTTACAATGAGCAGTTCTTC.

The V and J genes are TRBV6-5 and TRBJ2-3; unclear D gene. The CDR3 runs 15 residues. The germline gives CDR1 MNHEY, CDR2 SVGAGI. Trimming shortened V by 2 bases and J by 6 bases, and 15 bases separated the two germline ends. Written as DNA, the CDR3 is TGTGCCAGCAGTTACAACCCCTCGGCCTTGGATACGCAGTATTTT. Its protein product is CASSYNPSALDTQYF.

The V and J genes are TRBV7-9 and TRBJ2-7; 10 bases are a match to TRBD1. The junction had 3 bases not matched to a gene; V was cut back by 0 bases and J by 4 bases. CDR3 length: 15 amino acids. The germline V gene encodes CDR1 SEHNR and CDR2 FQNEAQ (reference sequence). The CDR3 DNA is TGTGCCAGCAGCTTAGCTGGGACAGGGGCGTACGAGCAGTACTTC. This gives the protein CASSLAGTGAYEQYF. Complete variable domain (other parts from reference TRBV7-9 and TRBJ2-7): DTGVSQNPRHKITKRGQNVTFRCDPISEHNRLYWYRQTLGQGPEFLTYFQNEAQLEKSRLLSDRFSAERPKGSFSTLEIQRTEQGDSAMYLCASSLAGTGAYEQYFGPGTRLTVT.

The chain is built from TRBV6-5 and TRBJ2-1; 7 positions match TRBD1. Germline V gene sequence: CDR1 MNHEY, CDR2 SVGAGI. J lost 8 bases, V lost 7 bases, and 8 bases had no gene match. The CDR3 is made up of 13 amino acids. CDR3 DNA sequence: TGTGCCAGCACCAAGACAGGGATGGATGAGCAGTTCTTC. Translated: CASTKTGMDEQFF.

The chain links TRBV7-6 to TRBJ2-5, with TRBD2 identical over 8 bases. This CDR3 spans 16 amino acids. Trimming at V came to 5 bases and at J to 9 bases, leaving 17 bases not matched to a gene. Germline V gene lookup returns CDR1 SGHVS and CDR2 FNYEAQ. The CDR3 loop reads CASSISGGAMGGSQYF. CDR3 sequence (DNA): TGTGCCAGCAGCATCAGCGGGGGCGCCATGGGGGGGTCCCAGTACTTC.

The chain couples TRBV19 to TRBJ2-7, with 10 bases aligning to TRBD1. CDR1 and CDR2 from the germline V gene are LNHDA and SQIVND (reference sequence). With V trimmed by 8 bases and J by 6 bases, 7 bases remained unmatched. This CDR3 has 13 residues. The CDR3 DNA sequence: TGTGCCAGTTCTCCGGGACAGGGGAGCGAGCAGTACTTC. Its translation: CASSPGQGSEQYF. Drawing the rest from reference TRBV19 and TRBJ2-7, the complete variable domain is DGGITQSPKYLFRKEGQNVTLSCEQNLNHDAMYWYRQDPGQGLRLIYYSQIVNDFQKGDIAEGYSVSREKKESFPLTVTSAQKNPTAFYLCASSPGQGSEQYFGPGTRLTVT.